Listed below are T cell receptor beta chains from one sample, sequenced in a study of T cells in Graves' hyperthyroidism and ophthalmopathy. In TCRdb, the multiplex PCR reads were re-called with MiXCR into one record per CDR3 protein. Here the sample spans more than 450,000 distinct CDR3 sequences, about 14% being singletons. The sample was blood. The receptor source for this set is a woman in her 40s with Graves' hyperthyroidism. Each CDR3 is given without its conserved first and last residue. Each record gives: J gene, V gene, CDR3 protein.

TRBJ1-3 | TRBV6-1 | ATMDRGRPGLSGNTIY
TRBJ1-5 | TRBV20-1 | SARVGGGDQPQH
TRBJ2-1 | TRBV11-3 | ASSLGLQAGGNEQF
TRBJ2-7 | TRBV2 | ASSEEGGPYEQY
TRBJ1-2 | TRBV3-1 | ASSQGLRDEGYT
TRBJ1-5 | TRBV15 | ATSRDHRTGNQPQH
TRBJ2-1 | TRBV3-1 | ASSSSGLAASSYNEQF
TRBJ1-5 | TRBV30 | AWSTLGGKDQPQH
TRBJ1-1 | TRBV13 | ASSLRGLWEGTEAF
TRBJ1-4 | TRBV9 | ASSGAGTGGAENGKKLF
TRBJ1-5 | TRBV28 | ASSLGGTAAQPQH
TRBJ1-1 | TRBV4-3 | ASSRGQGSGTEAF
TRBJ2-3 | TRBV18 | ASSPGTSGASDTQY
TRBJ2-5 | TRBV11-1 | ASSLAPGGETQY
TRBJ2-5 | TRBV9 | ASSVRGLAGAPETQY
TRBJ1-4 | TRBV24-1 | ATTGYSATNEKLF
TRBJ2-3 | TRBV28 | ASSLVRGLVGAGGVDTQY
TRBJ2-7 | TRBV9 | ASSPRAEGYEQY
TRBJ1-1 | TRBV19 | ASGIKENTEAF
TRBJ1-2 | TRBV9 | ASSLQLDPYYGYT
TRBJ1-6 | TRBV7-3 | ASSLGQKGSPLH
TRBJ2-6 | TRBV27 | ASSSRKGSGANVLT
TRBJ1-2 | TRBV9 | ASSVAEGGYGYT
TRBJ2-7 | TRBV5-1 | ASSPTPAETYEQY
TRBJ1-1 | TRBV12-3/TRBV12-4 | ASTKDMNTEAF
TRBJ2-4 | TRBV20-1 | SARTGGGNIQY
TRBJ1-5 | TRBV18 | ASSPRTGADQPQH
TRBJ1-2 | TRBV5-1 | ASSLSEDGYT
TRBJ1-2 | TRBV28 | ASSLQGGSNYGYT
TRBJ2-1 | TRBV7-3 | ASSFTGGPYNEQF
TRBJ1-5 | TRBV7-9 | ASSFSSGAANQPQH
TRBJ2-1 | TRBV6-1 | ASSERPAPGYEQF
TRBJ2-7 | TRBV20-1 | SASRDRVVSYEQY
TRBJ2-1 | TRBV5-1 | ASSRGTGEYNEQF
TRBJ2-1 | TRBV6-2/TRBV6-3 | ASSGRLAGGPYEQF
TRBJ1-5 | TRBV30 | ACRDRGGNQPQH
TRBJ2-1 | TRBV19 | ASSVSGSFNEQF
TRBJ1-2 | TRBV28 | ASSLTQYGYT
TRBJ2-5 | TRBV30 | AWTKGVGTQY
TRBJ2-1 | TRBV2 | ASSEWADNEQF
TRBJ2-3 | TRBV10-1 | ASSERLAGDTQY